This passage covers 27 T cell receptor beta chains from one sample sequenced in a study of radiation and T cells in renal cell carcinoma. Time point reported: baseline pretreatment blood. The treatment is: 15 Gy SBRT to primary tumor, nephrectomy 4 weeks later. TCRdb's copy holds only in-frame clones and misses some; the assay was immunoSEQ multiplex PCR. This table holds some 110,000 clones, approximately 80% found once. Specimen: blood, collected from a patient whose treatment included radiotherapy and nephrectomy. The source of these receptors is a woman in her sixties with renal cell carcinoma.

V is TRBV7-8 and J is TRBJ2-5, with TRBD2 matching 9 bases. Germline V gives CDR1 SGHVS, CDR2 FQNEAQ. J was trimmed by 8 bases and V by 5 bases; bases with no gene match: 15. The CDR3 contains 16 residues. The CDR3 loop is CASSPQIAGDPETQYF. Written as DNA, the CDR3 is TGTGCCAGCAGCCCCCAAATAGCGGGAGACCCGGAAACCCAGTACTTC.

This chain joins TRBV11-2 and TRBJ2-7; 9 bases are a match to TRBD1. The CDR3 loop spans 19 amino acids. Trimming took 5 bases from V and 4 from J; bases not matched to a gene: 21. Germline CDR1 and CDR2: SGHAT and FQNNGV. CDR3 in DNA: TGTGCCAGCAGCCACATAGGACAGGGGTTTATCTCGAGGGAATACGAGCAGTACTTC. Residues: CASSHIGQGFISREYEQYF.

J is TRBJ2-5 and V is TRBV19, with D possibly matching TRBD1 (6 bases). V lost 6 bases, J lost 5 bases, and 13 bases lay in between. Per germline, CDR1 LNHDA and CDR2 SQIVND (reference sequence). CDR3 length: 13 amino acids. The CDR3 bases are TGTGCCAGTAGCGACACAGGGATGGAGACCCAGTACTTC. This codes for CASSDTGMETQYF.

V gene TRBV7-9 combines with J gene TRBJ1-2; the match to TRBD1 covers 7 bases. J lost 4 bases, V lost 5 bases, and 13 bases had no gene match. The length of the CDR3 is 16 residues. Germline loops: CDR1 SEHNR, CDR2 FQNEAQ (reference sequence). Here the CDR3 DNA reads TGTGCCAGCAGCGAGAAGGGACAGACTCAGGCCTATGGCTACACCTTC. It yields the protein CASSEKGQTQAYGYTF. Based on the CDR3 plus reference TRBV7-9 and TRBJ1-2, the full variable domain is DTGVSQNPRHKITKRGQNVTFRCDPISEHNRLYWYRQTLGQGPEFLTYFQNEAQLEKSRLLSDRFSAERPKGSFSTLEIQRTEQGDSAMYLCASSEKGQTQAYGYTFGSGTRLTVV.

The rearrangement uses TRBV6-1 and TRBJ2-3; unclear D gene. Trimming removed 4 bases from V and 2 bases from J, with 10 bases in between. This CDR3 contains 14 residues. From germline, CDR1 is MNHNS and CDR2 SASEGT. The CDR3 nucleotides are TGTGCCAGCAGTGGAAGGGAATACACAGATACGCAGTATTTT. The encoded protein is CASSGREYTDTQYF.

The V gene is TRBV7-7, the J gene TRBJ2-2; 8 bases are a match to TRBD2. Per the germline V gene, CDR1 is SSHAT and CDR2 is FNYEAQ (reference sequence). This CDR3 comprises 13 residues. The CDR3 coding sequence is TGTGCTAGCGGGACACCTTCGTCCGGGGAGCTGTTTTTT. As protein: CASGTPSSGELFF.

With respect to this clone: At one end, the junction sequence differs from germline, possibly due to a read error. The V and J genes are TRBV7-7 and TRBJ1-6; D unresolved. The CDR3 is 15 amino acids. The germline gives CDR1 SSHAT, CDR2 FNYEAQ (reference sequence). The CDR3 sequence: CASSPDGSYNSPLHF. In DNA form, the CDR3 reads TGTGCTAGCAGCCCCGACGGCTCCTATAATTCACCCCTCCACTTT.

This sequence joins TRBV28 and TRBJ2-1; D might be TRBD2 (6 bases). V lost 6 bases and J 1 base, leaving 10 bases between the germline ends. Germline V gene data show CDR1 as MDHEN and CDR2 as SYDVKM. The CDR3 is 14 residues long. This CDR3 is CASRGRSSYNEQFF. The CDR3 region has the DNA TGTGCCAGCAGAGGGAGGAGTTCCTACAATGAGCAGTTCTTC.

The CDR3 nucleotides read TGTGCCAGCAGCCACGTGACAGGCGCATCCTACGAGCAGTACTTC. Translation: CASSHVTGASYEQYF. V and J are TRBV7-2 and TRBJ2-7; TRBD1 might be the D (6 bases). The CDR3 runs 15 residues. CDR1 and CDR2 from the germline V gene are SGHTA and FQGNSA. Trimming took 5 bases from V and 1 from J, leaving 15 bases between them.

The V call is TRBV4-1, the J call TRBJ1-2; 7 bases fit TRBD1. The CDR3 extends over 14 amino acids. The germline gives CDR1 MGHRA, CDR2 YSYEKL. V lost 3 bases, J lost 1 base, and 2 bases stayed unmatched. The CDR3 DNA sequence: TGCGCCAGCAGCCAGCGGGACAGTAACTATGGCTACACCTTC. Protein: CASSQRDSNYGYTF.

The rearrangement links TRBV5-1 to TRBJ1-1; maybe TRBD1 (6 bases). V was shortened by 3 bases and J by 6 bases, with 12 bases between the two germline ends. CDR1 and CDR2 (germline): SGHRS, YFSETQ. The CDR3 has 13 amino acids. In DNA, the CDR3 is TGCGCCAGCAGCTCAGACGGACAGTCTGAAGCTTTCTTT. Protein product: CASSSDGQSEAFF.

This clone came up once. This rearrangement joins TRBV18 to TRBJ2-5; no clear D gene. The CDR3 is 13 residues long. The ends were cut back, 2 bases at V and 0 bases at J, with 4 bases in the middle. CDR1 and CDR2 from the germline V gene are KGHSH and LQKENI. The CDR3 reads CASSPDNQETQYF. As DNA, the CDR3 is TGTGCCAGCTCACCAGATAACCAAGAGACCCAGTACTTC.

The chain is built from TRBV28 and TRBJ1-2; D gene ambiguous. Trimming took 5 bases from V and 0 from J, leaving 4 bases between them. This CDR3 spans 12 amino acids. In germline, CDR1 is MDHEN, CDR2 SYDVKM. This CDR3 reads CASSQPNYGYTF. CDR3 in DNA: TGTGCCAGCAGTCAACCTAACTATGGCTACACCTTC.

V usage is TRBV5-4 and J usage is TRBJ2-5; D is unresolved. The CDR3 is made up of 14 amino acids. Germline lookup yields CDR1 SGHNT and CDR2 YYREEE (reference sequence). V dropped 0 bases and J dropped 2 bases, with 8 bases sitting between them. This CDR3 reads CASSLVGLQETQYF. The CDR3 region has the DNA TGTGCCAGCAGCTTGGTAGGGTTACAAGAGACCCAGTACTTC.

The gene calls are TRBV15 and TRBJ1-2; perhaps TRBD1 as D (5 bases). Per germline, CDR1 LNHNV and CDR2 YYDKDF (reference sequence). The CDR3 spans 15 residues. The germline V and J ends were trimmed by 0 bases and 6 bases, with 14 bases remaining between them. CDR3 DNA sequence: TGTGCCACCAGCAGAGAGTTAAGAGGGGTGGATGGCTACACCTTC. This gives the protein CATSRELRGVDGYTF. The full variable domain, rest sourced from reference TRBV15 and TRBJ1-2, is DAMVIQNPRYQVTQFGKPVTLSCSQTLNHNVMYWYQQKSSQAPKLLFHYYDKDFNNEADTPDNFQSRRPNTSFCFLDIRSPGLGDTAMYLCATSRELRGVDGYTFGSGTRLTVV.

The chain couples TRBV29-1 to TRBJ1-1; no clear D. The CDR3 has 12 amino acids. In germline, CDR1 is SQVTM, CDR2 ANQGSEA. Trimming cost V 7 bases and J 5 bases, with 14 bases left between them. CDR3 nucleotide sequence: TGCAGCGGCATAGGGAGGAAAACTGAAGCTTTCTTT. Its protein is CSGIGRKTEAFF.

The chain links TRBV29-1 to TRBJ2-4, with TRBD1 matching over 8 bases. V shed 8 bases and J 0 bases; nucleotides not matched to a gene: 15. The CDR3 length is 17 residues. Looked up from germline, CDR1 is SQVTM and CDR2 is ANQGSEA. In DNA, the CDR3 is TGCAGCTTTTGGGGGGCAGGGGGCGAACTAGCCAAAAACATTCAGTACTTC. Protein sequence: CSFWGAGGELAKNIQYF.

CDR3 sequence (DNA): TGTGCCAGCAGCTCCGGGGTTACCGGGGAGCTGTTTTTT. Protein sequence: CASSSGVTGELFF. The V gene is TRBV7-9, the J gene TRBJ2-2, with D perhaps TRBD2 (5 bases). The CDR3 runs 13 residues. V was clipped by 4 bases and J by 5 bases, with 8 bases between them. The germline CDR1 and CDR2 sequences are SEHNR and FQNEAQ (reference sequence).

This chain joins TRBV5-1 and TRBJ1-2; D ambiguous. CDR3 size: 14 residues. Trimming removed 1 base from V and 2 bases from J, with 9 bases in between. In germline, CDR1 is SGHRS, CDR2 YFSETQ. The CDR3 reads CASSLNQGNYGYTF. The CDR3 nucleotides are TGCGCCAGCAGCTTGAATCAAGGGAACTATGGCTACACCTTC.

V and J are TRBV6-6 and TRBJ2-3; D perhaps matches TRBD1 (6 bases). From germline, CDR1 is MNHNY and CDR2 SVGAGI (reference sequence). V was shortened by 6 bases and J by 6 bases, with 19 bases between the two germline ends. The CDR3 runs 15 residues. CDR3 amino acids: CASRNMGAFADTQYF. The CDR3 DNA follows: TGTGCCAGCAGAAACATGGGGGCGTTTGCGGATACGCAGTATTTT.

This rearrangement joins TRBV27 to TRBJ1-1; TRBD1 matches 8 bases. After removal of 2 bases from V and 5 bases from J, the junction contained 7 bases not matched to a gene. Germline V CDR1 and CDR2: MNHEY, SMNVEV (reference sequence). This CDR3 is built from 15 residues. The CDR3 loop is CASSLASGGGTEAFF. CDR3 sequence (DNA): TGTGCCAGCAGTTTAGCATCAGGGGGCGGGACTGAAGCTTTCTTT.

The J gene is TRBJ1-6, the V gene TRBV6-1, with D unclear. CDR1 is MNHNS, CDR2 SASEGT, per germline. This CDR3 spans 13 amino acids. Trimming removed 0 bases from V and 9 bases from J, with 6 bases in between. The CDR3 nucleotides read TGTGCCAGCAGTGAAGCCAGTAGTTCACCCCTCCACTTT. Translated: CASSEASSSPLHF.

In nucleotides, the CDR3 is TGCGCCAGCAGCTCTCTTGGGGAGGCCAACACTGAAGCTTTCTTT. Translated, it gives CASSSLGEANTEAFF. V is TRBV5-1 and J is TRBJ1-1; no firm D call. The germline V gene has CDR1 SGHRS and CDR2 YFSETQ. This CDR3 comprises 15 residues. Trimming left V 3 bases short and J 2 bases short, with 14 bases between.

The V call is TRBV30, the J call TRBJ1-5, with a possible D match to TRBD1 (5 bases). The CDR3 loop spans 16 amino acids. The germline V and J ends were trimmed by 3 bases and 0 bases, with 15 bases remaining between them. Germline-derived CDR1 and CDR2 are GTSNPN and SVGIG (reference sequence). The DNA of the CDR3 is TGTGCCTGGAGCCTCAGAGGGGTTTATAGCAATCAGCCCCAGCATTTT. It is translated as CAWSLRGVYSNQPQHF.

This clone came up once. The chain uses TRBV28 and TRBJ2-5, with D unresolved. Germline V gene data show CDR1 as MDHEN and CDR2 as SYDVKM. V lost 4 bases, J lost 2 bases, and 14 bases lay in between. The CDR3 length is 15 residues. The CDR3 loop is CASSSPPQIQETQYF. CDR3 coding DNA: TGTGCCAGCAGTTCCCCCCCGCAGATACAAGAGACCCAGTACTTC.

The chain links TRBV2 to TRBJ2-7; 7 positions agree with TRBD1. In germline, CDR1 is SNHLY, CDR2 FYNNEI. After removal of 5 bases from V and 2 bases from J, the junction contained 3 bases not matched to a gene. CDR3 length: 13 amino acids. The CDR3 is CASSQDRTYEQYF. DNA for the CDR3: TGTGCCAGCAGTCAGGACAGGACCTACGAGCAGTACTTC. The variable domain in full, with the rest retrieved from reference TRBV2 and TRBJ2-7, is EPEVTQTPSHQVTQMGQEVILRCVPISNHLYFYWYRQILGQKVEFLVSFYNNEISEKSEIFDDQFSVERPDGSNFTLKIRSTKLEDSAMYFCASSQDRTYEQYFGPGTRLTVT.

The chain carries TRBV7-8 and TRBJ2-7; the D gene is possibly TRBD2 (6 bases). Germline CDR1 reads SGHVS; CDR2 reads FQNEAQ. The V and J ends lost 5 bases and 6 bases respectively, with 11 bases between them. The CDR3 consists of 12 residues. The CDR3 is CASSPWGGEQYF. Here the CDR3 DNA reads TGTGCCAGCAGCCCCTGGGGAGGCGAGCAGTACTTC.